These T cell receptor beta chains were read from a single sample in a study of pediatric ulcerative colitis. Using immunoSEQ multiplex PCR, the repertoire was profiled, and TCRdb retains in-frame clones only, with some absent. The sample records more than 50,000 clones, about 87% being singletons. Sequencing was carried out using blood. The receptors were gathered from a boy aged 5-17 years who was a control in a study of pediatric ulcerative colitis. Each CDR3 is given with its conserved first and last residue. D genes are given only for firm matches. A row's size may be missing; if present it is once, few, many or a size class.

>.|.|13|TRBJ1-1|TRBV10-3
CAISELRKTEAFF
TGTGCCATCAGTGAACTCCGAAAGACTGAAGCTTTCTTT
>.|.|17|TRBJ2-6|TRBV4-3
CASSQARRAAGANVLTF
TGCGCCAGCAGCCAAGCTAGGCGTGCCGCTGGGGCCAACGTCCTGACTTTC
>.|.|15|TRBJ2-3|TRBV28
CASRGEGAFADTQYF
TGTGCCAGCCGAGGGGAGGGGGCTTTTGCAGATACGCAGTATTTT
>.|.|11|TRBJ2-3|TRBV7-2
CASPEGYTQYF
TGTGCCAGCCCGGAGGGCTATACGCAGTATTTT
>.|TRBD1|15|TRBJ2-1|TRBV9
CASSVGGTVYNEQFF
TGTGCCAGCAGCGTAGGGGGGACAGTCTACAATGAGCAGTTCTTC
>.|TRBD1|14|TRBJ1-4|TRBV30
CAWSLDRGNEKLFF
TGTGCCTGGAGTCTGGACAGGGGTAATGAAAAACTGTTTTTT
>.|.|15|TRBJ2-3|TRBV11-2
CASSLKRDSVWTQYF
TGTGCCAGCAGCTTAAAGCGGGACAGCGTATGGACGCAGTATTTT
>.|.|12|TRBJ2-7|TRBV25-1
CASSADYYEQYF
TGTGCCAGCAGTGCCGACTACTACGAGCAGTACTTC
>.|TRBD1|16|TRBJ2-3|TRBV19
CASSFNRDRATDTQYF
TGTGCCAGTAGTTTCAACCGGGACAGGGCTACAGATACGCAGTATTTT
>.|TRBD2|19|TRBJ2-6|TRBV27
CASSLSRGALLSGANVLTF
TGTGCCAGCAGTTTATCGCGGGGGGCCCTTTTGTCTGGGGCCAACGTCCTGACTTTC
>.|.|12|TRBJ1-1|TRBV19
CASSLTDTEAFF
TGTGCCAGTAGTCTCACAGACACTGAAGCTTTCTTT
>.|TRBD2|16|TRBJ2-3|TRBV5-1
CASSPGGRVGTDTQYF
TGCGCCAGCAGCCCGGGCGGGAGAGTTGGCACAGATACGCAGTATTTT
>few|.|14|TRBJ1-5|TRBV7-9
CASSLAGGYQPQHF
TGTGCCAGCAGCTTAGCAGGAGGTTATCAGCCCCAGCATTTT
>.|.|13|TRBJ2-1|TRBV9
CASSVEGWGEQFF
TGTGCCAGCAGCGTAGAGGGGTGGGGTGAGCAGTTCTTC
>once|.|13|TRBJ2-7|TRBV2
CASRSDRGYEQYF
TGTGCCAGCAGATCTGACCGGGGTTACGAGCAGTACTTC
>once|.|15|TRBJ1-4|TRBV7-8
CASSLVGGTNEKLFF
TGTGCCAGCAGCTTAGTCGGCGGTACTAATGAAAAACTGTTTTTT
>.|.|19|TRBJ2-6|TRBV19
CASSIDISALLRGANVLTF
TGTGCCAGTAGTATAGATATCTCCGCGTTGTTGCGGGGGGCCAACGTCCTGACTTTC
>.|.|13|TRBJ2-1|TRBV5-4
CASSLDRKNEQFF
TGTGCCAGCAGCTTGGATCGAAAGAATGAGCAGTTCTTC
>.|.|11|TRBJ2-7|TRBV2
CASSDEGEQYF
TGTGCCAGCAGTGATGAGGGCGAGCAGTACTTC
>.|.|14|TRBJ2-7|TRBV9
CASSPKQGTYEQYF
TGTGCCAGCAGCCCCAAACAGGGAACCTACGAGCAGTACTTC
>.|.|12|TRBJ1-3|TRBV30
CAWSIRGDTIYF
TGTGCCTGGAGCATCAGGGGTGACACCATATATTTT
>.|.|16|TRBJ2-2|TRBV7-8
CASRGRAQVASGELFF
TGTGCCAGCAGGGGGCGAGCACAGGTGGCTTCCGGGGAGCTGTTTTTT
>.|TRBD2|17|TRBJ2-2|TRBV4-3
CASSPSPAGGTVGELFF
TGCGCCAGCAGCCCCTCGCCGGCGGGGGGGACAGTCGGGGAGCTGTTTTTT
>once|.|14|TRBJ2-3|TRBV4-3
CASSQGVASDTQYF
TGCGCCAGCAGCCAAGGAGTTGCGTCCGATACGCAGTATTTT
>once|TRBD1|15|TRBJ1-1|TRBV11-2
CASSLDVTGGTEAFF
TGTGCCAGCAGCTTAGATGTGACAGGGGGTACTGAAGCTTTCTTT
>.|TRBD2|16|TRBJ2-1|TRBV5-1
CASSSERAGSYNEQFF
TGCGCCAGCAGCTCCGAGCGAGCGGGATCCTACAATGAGCAGTTCTTC
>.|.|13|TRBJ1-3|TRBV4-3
CASSPSGGNTIYF
TGCGCCAGCAGCCCTAGTGGGGGAAACACCATATATTTT
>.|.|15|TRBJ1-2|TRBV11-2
CASSLVGRPHYGYTF
TGTGCCAGCAGCTTAGTCGGGAGGCCCCACTATGGCTACACCTTC
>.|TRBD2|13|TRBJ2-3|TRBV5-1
CASSGGGADTQYF
TGCGCCAGCAGTGGCGGGGGAGCAGATACGCAGTATTTT
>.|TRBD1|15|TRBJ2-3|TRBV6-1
CASSDTGASTDTQYF
TGTGCCAGCAGTGACACAGGGGCCAGCACAGATACGCAGTATTTT